The 10 T cell receptor beta chains reported below all come from one sample, sequenced in a study of CD8 T cells in Susac syndrome. Random hexamers primed reverse transcription of 0.5 to 1 ug RNA. One entry per CDR3 protein results from TCRdb running MiXCR on the immunoSEQ multiplex PCR reads. The sample has some 120,000 distinct CDR3 sequences; around 90% are singletons. Sample: CD8+ T cells from PBMCs. These receptors all stem from a human donor with multiple sclerosis.

The chain employs TRBV9 and TRBJ2-7; D possibly corresponds to TRBD2 (6 bases). The CDR3 has 15 amino acids. Trimming took 0 bases from V and 0 from J, leaving 10 bases between them. Germline V CDR1 and CDR2: SGDLS, YYNGEE. The CDR3 bases are TGTGCCAGCAGCGTAGGAAAAGCGGGCTCCTACGAGCAGTACTTC. This gives the protein CASSVGKAGSYEQYF.

The rearrangement uses TRBV6-5 and TRBJ1-1; D is perhaps TRBD1 (6 bases). Germline V CDR1 and CDR2: MNHEY, SVGAGI. The CDR3 covers 13 residues. V shed 2 bases and J shed 7 bases, with 11 bases lying between them. The CDR3 loop is CASSYGGGGEAFF. In DNA, the CDR3 is TGTGCCAGCAGTTACGGCGGGGGCGGTGAAGCTTTCTTT.

The rearrangement joins TRBV7-2 to TRBJ2-7, with TRBD2 matching over 9 bases. The CDR3 extends over 15 amino acids. Germline assignment: CDR1 SGHTA and CDR2 FQGNSA. The trim removed 3 bases at V and 5 bases at J, leaving 8 bases unmatched. For the CDR3, the DNA is TGTGCCAGCAGCTTTATCCCGGGACTAGCTGACGAGCAGTACTTC. It is translated as CASSFIPGLADEQYF.

This sequence joins TRBV10-3 and TRBJ2-3, with TRBD2 matching over 12 bases. The length of the CDR3 is 14 residues. Trimming at V came to 8 bases and at J to 3 bases, leaving 3 bases not matched to a gene. Germline CDR1 and CDR2: ENHRY and SYGVKD. CDR3 region: CAISSGRGTDTQYF. CDR3 DNA sequence: TGTGCCATCTCTAGCGGGAGGGGTACAGATACGCAGTATTTT.

The chain employs TRBV2 and TRBJ1-1; 8 bases match TRBD1. The junction had 7 bases not matched to a gene; V was cut back by 11 bases and J by 2 bases. CDR1 SNHLY and CDR2 FYNNEI come from the germline V gene. This CDR3 has 13 residues. The CDR3 region has the DNA TGTGCCGTACTTGGACAGGGAAACACTGAAGCTTTCTTT. It yields the protein CAVLGQGNTEAFF.

The genes are TRBV24-1 and TRBJ2-7, with unresolved D. The CDR3 runs to 13 residues. V was pared by 5 bases and J by 6 bases, with 13 bases between. Per germline, CDR1 KGHDR and CDR2 SFDVKD. Here the CDR3 DNA reads TGTGCCACCAGTGTGGGGTCTTGGGGCGAGCAGTACTTC. Its protein product is CATSVGSWGEQYF.

The chain uses TRBV11-2 and TRBJ2-7; 9 bases match TRBD1. The CDR3 runs 15 residues. J lost 3 bases, V lost 4 bases, and 7 bases had no gene match. Per germline, CDR1 SGHAT and CDR2 FQNNGV. The CDR3 bases are TGTGCCAGCAGCTCCGCCGGGACAGGGTTCTACGAGCAGTACTTC. It codes for CASSSAGTGFYEQYF.

The genes are TRBV5-6 and TRBJ2-7; unclear D gene. Per germline, CDR1 SGHDT and CDR2 YYEEEE. The V end lost 0 bases, the J end lost 5 bases, and 9 bases lay between the germline ends. CDR3 length: 13 amino acids. The DNA for the CDR3 is TGTGCCAGCAGCTTGGGATCCAACGACGAGCAGTACTTC. It specifies CASSLGSNDEQYF.

The genes are TRBV15 and TRBJ2-3, with D perhaps TRBD2 (5 bases). The CDR3 is made up of 13 amino acids. Germline V gene data show CDR1 as LNHNV and CDR2 as YYDKDF (reference sequence). V dropped 10 bases and J dropped 0 bases, with 11 bases sitting between them. CDR3 sequence reads: CAIAGISTDTQYF. The CDR3 coding sequence is TGTGCCATCGCCGGGATAAGCACAGATACGCAGTATTTT.

This chain connects TRBV6-4 to TRBJ2-1; a weak D match, TRBD2 (5 bases). Germline loops: CDR1 MRHNA, CDR2 SNTAGT. Between the trimmed V and J ends, which lost 5 bases and 6 bases, there was a span of 17 bases. The CDR3 loop spans 15 amino acids. The CDR3 reads CASSRDRGGFNEQFF. The CDR3 DNA reads TGTGCCAGCAGTCGGGATCGGGGTGGGTTCAATGAGCAGTTCTTC.